Sequencing of this TCR beta chain was carried out in a study of T cells in Graves' hyperthyroidism and ophthalmopathy. Study-wide background: Peripheral blood was acquired at first diagnosis, ahead of any therapy whatsoever.

Diagnoses were established using clinical symptoms, serum thyroxine and TRAb, thyroid ultrasound and orbital computed tomography. The investigators amplified TCR beta CDR3 regions from RNA transcripts. Carried out on the TCR CDR3, a first-round RT-PCR used the HTBI primer set. MiXCR, applied by TCRdb to the multiplex PCR reads, yields one record per CDR3 protein. Of 750,000 to 900,000 distinct CDR3 sequences listed, 38% are singletons. This clonotype was seen repeatedly, ten times or more. The antigen is not known. The study, taken as a whole, reports: Through a model of 13 V-J features, ophthalmopathy was separated from stable hyperthyroidism.

The germline V and J ends were trimmed by 7 bases and 3 bases, with 10 bases remaining between them. This CDR3 comprises 13 residues. Germline CDR1 is LNHDA and CDR2 is SQIVND (reference sequence). This rearrangement joins TRBV19 to TRBJ1-5, with D maybe TRBD1 (6 bases). The source material was blood. This TCR derives from a man aged 18 to 29 with Graves' hyperthyroidism. The CDR3 nucleotides are TGTGCCAGTATTCCAGGGGTCAATCAGCCCCAGCATTTT. Amino acids: CASIPGVNQPQHF.